These 23 T cell receptor beta chains came from one sample sequenced in a study of blood T cell repertoires in COVID-19. The protocol was immunoSEQ multiplex PCR, while the TCRdb copy is restricted to in-frame clones and leaves out a portion. The sample lists fewer than 30,000 clones, 86% occurring once. The sequencing input was peripheral blood. The source is a man between 50 and 59 years old with active COVID-19.

The V and J genes are TRBV28 and TRBJ1-2; no definite D call. Trimming left V 5 bases short and J 1 base short, with 8 bases between. Germline V CDR1 and CDR2: MDHEN, SYDVKM. The CDR3 loop spans 13 amino acids. CDR3 loop: CASSRGGNYGYTF. CDR3 nucleotide sequence: TGTGCCAGCAGTAGAGGAGGTAACTATGGCTACACCTTC.

The rearrangement links TRBV7-2 to TRBJ2-7; weak D call: TRBD2 (6 bases). Germline CDR1 SGHTA, CDR2 FQGNSA. The CDR3 has 15 residues. Trimming took off 2 bases at V and 6 bases at J, with 17 bases between the two ends. CDR3 residues: CASSLHAGPVREQYF. In nucleotides, the CDR3 is TGTGCCAGCAGCTTACACGCGGGGCCGGTGCGCGAGCAGTACTTC.

The chain's CDR3 is CAISFTGADEQFF. CDR3 coding DNA: TGTGCCATCAGCTTTACTGGGGCGGATGAGCAGTTCTTC. The genes are TRBV10-3 and TRBJ2-1, with a weak D call TRBD1 (5 bases). This CDR3 is 13 amino acids long. CDR1 and CDR2 (germline): ENHRY, SYGVKD. Between the trimmed V and J ends, which lost 6 bases and 8 bases, there was a span of 14 bases.

V gene TRBV2 combines with J gene TRBJ2-3; no firm D call. The V and J ends lost 3 bases and 11 bases respectively, with 15 bases between them. Germline V gene lookup returns CDR1 SNHLY and CDR2 FYNNEI. This CDR3 has 13 residues. This CDR3 is CASSEGYPNLQYF. The DNA of the CDR3 is TGTGCCAGCAGTGAGGGCTACCCCAATTTGCAGTATTTT. Full variable domain (remainder filled in from reference TRBV2 and TRBJ2-3): EPEVTQTPSHQVTQMGQEVILRCVPISNHLYFYWYRQILGQKVEFLVSFYNNEISEKSEIFDDQFSVERPDGSNFTLKIRSTKLEDSAMYFCASSEGYPNLQYFGPGTRLTVL.

J is TRBJ2-5 and V is TRBV5-1, with 11 bases that match TRBD2. The CDR3 extends over 14 amino acids. The V gene end was trimmed by 4 bases and the J gene end by 5 bases; junction bases not matched to a gene: 4. Germline loops: CDR1 SGHRS, CDR2 YFSETQ. The CDR3 spells CASSTSGGRETQYF. As DNA, the CDR3 is TGCGCCAGCAGCACTAGCGGGGGAAGGGAGACCCAGTACTTC. Based on the CDR3 plus reference TRBV5-1 and TRBJ2-5, the full variable domain is KAGVTQTPRYLIKTRGQQVTLSCSPISGHRSVSWYQQTPGQGLQFLFEYFSETQRNKGNFPGRFSGRQFSNSRSEMNVSTLELGDSALYLCASSTSGGRETQYFGPGTRLLVL.

The chain employs TRBV11-3 and TRBJ2-7; 9 nucleotides line up with TRBD1. The CDR3 is 15 residues long. The V gene's germline CDR1 is SGHNT and CDR2 YENEEA. The trim removed 6 bases at V and 6 bases at J, leaving 12 bases unmatched. The CDR3 DNA sequence: TGTGCCAGCAGGCCAACAGGGGGCCCTTCTACCGAGCAGTACTTC. This encodes CASRPTGGPSTEQYF.

The chain combines TRBV29-1 with TRBJ2-3; D is undetermined. Germline-derived CDR1 and CDR2 are SQVTM and ANQGSEA. This CDR3 has 14 amino acids. Trimming shortened V by 1 base and J by 0 bases, and 8 bases separated the two germline ends. The CDR3 DNA reads as TGCAGCGTTGAAGCGTCTCCTAGCACAGATACGCAGTATTTT. Its protein product is CSVEASPSTDTQYF.

This clone occurred a few times. The chain links TRBV6-6 to TRBJ1-1, with 8 bases lining up with TRBD1. CDR1 and CDR2 (germline): MNHNY, SVGAGI (reference sequence). The CDR3 length is 13 residues. The junction had 4 bases not matched to a gene; V was cut back by 6 bases and J by 4 bases. This CDR3 reads CASRTGEGTEAFF. The CDR3 DNA is TGTGCCAGCAGGACAGGGGAGGGCACTGAAGCTTTCTTT.

This clone was detected once. The chain employs TRBV20-1 and TRBJ2-7; tentative D call: TRBD2 (5 bases). The V and J ends lost 1 base and 7 bases respectively, with 8 bases between them. The CDR3 runs to 11 residues. Germline V gene lookup returns CDR1 DFQATT and CDR2 SNEGSKA (reference sequence). The CDR3 coding sequence is TGCAGTGCTAGAGCCTCGGGGGAGCAGTACTTC. Its translation is CSARASGEQYF.

The chain employs TRBV6-5 and TRBJ1-2, with no clear D. The germline V gene encodes CDR1 MNHEY and CDR2 SVGAGI. Between the trimmed V and J ends, which lost 8 bases and 0 bases, there was a span of 10 bases. The CDR3 totals 13 residues. The DNA for the CDR3 is TGTGCCAGCCAGCGGGCAGCTAACTATGGCTACACCTTC. Translation gives CASQRAANYGYTF.

The chain joins TRBV28 to TRBJ1-4, with D possibly being TRBD1 (6 bases). This CDR3 region has 17 residues. CDR1 and CDR2 from the germline V gene are MDHEN and SYDVKM. V shed 8 bases and J shed 0 bases, with 19 bases lying between them. CDR3 DNA sequence: TGTGCCAGCCTAGATGGGACATTACTACCAACTAATGAAAAACTGTTTTTT. This sequence encodes CASLDGTLLPTNEKLFF.

This chain joins TRBV27 and TRBJ2-3, with TRBD2 matching over 9 bases. This CDR3 region has 16 residues. Trimming at V came to 7 bases and at J to 5 bases, leaving 13 bases not matched to a gene. Germline V gives CDR1 MNHEY, CDR2 SMNVEV (reference sequence). The CDR3 DNA reads as TGTGCCAGCACCCCCGGCCCAGCGGGGGGCATAGATACGCAGTATTTT. Translation: CASTPGPAGGIDTQYF.

The chain is built from TRBV13 and TRBJ2-3; 7 nucleotides align to TRBD2. Germline CDR1 PRHDT, CDR2 FYEKMQ (reference sequence). V lost 3 bases to trimming and J lost 1 base; unmatched junction nucleotides: 4. The CDR3 loop spans 15 amino acids. In nucleotides, the CDR3 is TGTGCCAGCAGCTTCAGACTAGCCGGCACAGATACGCAGTATTTT. This gives the protein CASSFRLAGTDTQYF.

The rearrangement joins TRBV6-5 to TRBJ1-3; D not resolved. The CDR3 runs 14 residues. V lost 2 bases, J lost 6 bases, and 11 bases lay in between. Germline values: CDR1 MNHEY, CDR2 SVGAGI. DNA for the CDR3: TGTGCCAGCAGTTACGATGAGTTTTCAAACACCATATATTTT. Translating gives CASSYDEFSNTIYF.

The chain has TRBV9 and TRBJ2-3, with a weak D call TRBD1 (6 bases). CDR3 length: 13 amino acids. Germline CDR1 is SGDLS and CDR2 is YYNGEE. Trimming removed 4 bases at V and 5 bases at J, with 11 bases between. The CDR3 DNA follows: TGTGCCAGCAGCCCTATACAGGGAGATACGCAGTATTTT. It codes for CASSPIQGDTQYF.

The CDR3 is CASSSSQGQSSSGANVLTF. The CDR3 nucleotides are TGCGCCAGCAGCTCATCTCAGGGACAGTCTAGCTCTGGGGCCAACGTCCTGACTTTC. The chain couples TRBV5-1 to TRBJ2-6; 7 bases align to TRBD1. The CDR3 is 19 amino acids. After removal of 3 bases from V and 0 bases from J, the junction contained 12 bases not matched to a gene. CDR1 is SGHRS and CDR2 is YFSETQ in the germline V gene.

The V gene is TRBV2, the J gene TRBJ2-6; D is perhaps TRBD1 (5 bases). CDR1 SNHLY and CDR2 FYNNEI come from the germline V gene. With 10 bases removed from V and 0 bases from J, the gap between germline ends came to 19 bases. The CDR3 contains 17 residues. Here the CDR3 DNA reads TGTGCCAACATAGGGGCGAACCGAGGCTCTGGGGCCAACGTCCTGACTTTC. It specifies CANIGANRGSGANVLTF. Looking up the rest from reference TRBV2 and TRBJ2-6 gives the full variable domain: EPEVTQTPSHQVTQMGQEVILRCVPISNHLYFYWYRQILGQKVEFLVSFYNNEISEKSEIFDDQFSVERPDGSNFTLKIRSTKLEDSAMYFCANIGANRGSGANVLTFGAGSRLTVL.

The gene calls are TRBV3-1 (or the pseudogene TRBV3-2) and TRBJ2-3; D remains unclear. CDR1 LGHDT and CDR2 YNNKEL come from the germline V gene (reference sequence). The CDR3 loop spans 10 amino acids. Trimming left V 3 bases short and J 15 bases short, with 10 bases between. CDR3 in amino acids: CASSHTTYYF. DNA for the CDR3: TGTGCCAGCAGCCATACGACTTACTATTTT.

This sequence joins TRBV28 and TRBJ1-2; D uncertain. Deletions cut 6 bases from V and 3 bases from J, with 8 bases between. This CDR3 spans 12 amino acids. Germline CDR1 is MDHEN and CDR2 is SYDVKM. This CDR3 reads CASSLQDYGYTF. CDR3 nucleotides: TGTGCCAGCAGCCTGCAGGACTATGGCTACACCTTC.

The rearrangement uses TRBV20-1 and TRBJ2-2, with 7 bases matching TRBD1. This CDR3 contains 14 residues. J was trimmed by 2 bases and V by 3 bases; bases with no gene match: 3. Germline-derived CDR1 and CDR2 are DFQATT and SNEGSKA (reference sequence). The CDR3 DNA reads as TGCAGTGCTAGTAGACAGGGCAACACCGGGGAGCTGTTTTTT. Translated: CSASRQGNTGELFF.

V usage is TRBV6-5 and J usage is TRBJ1-1; TRBD1 is a possible D gene (5 bases). The germline V gene encodes CDR1 MNHEY and CDR2 SVGAGI. CDR3 length: 12 residues. With 6 bases removed from V and 10 bases from J, the gap between germline ends came to 15 bases. The CDR3 coding sequence is TGTGCCAGCAGGCCACTCATAGGGGCAGCTTTCTTT. Amino acid sequence: CASRPLIGAAFF.

V is TRBV19 and J is TRBJ1-3; TRBD1 agrees at 7 bases. The V gene's germline CDR1 is LNHDA and CDR2 SQIVND (reference sequence). The CDR3 runs 16 residues. Trimming removed 5 bases from V and 4 bases from J; junction bases left unmatched: 11. The CDR3 DNA is TGTGCCAGTAGTGTCGGACAGGTGCTTTTCGGAAACACCATATATTTT. Translation gives CASSVGQVLFGNTIYF.

Turning to this clone: Other DNA sequences from this sample encode an identical CDR3 as well. The rearrangement links TRBV6-5 to TRBJ1-2; tentatively, D is TRBD1 (5 bases). The V gene's germline CDR1 is MNHEY and CDR2 SVGAGI. The V end was cut by 6 bases, the J end by 8 bases, with 13 bases between. The CDR3 is 12 amino acids. DNA of the CDR3: TGTGCCAGCAGCTCGGGCGGGGACGGCTACACCTTC. Translating it yields CASSSGGDGYTF.